The next 14 T cell receptor beta chains were all read from a single sample in a study of PD-L1 blockade in urothelial cancer. The assay was immunoSEQ multiplex PCR, and TCRdb's table has in-frame clones only and misses some. The sample comprises 70,000 to 90,000 clones, 82% of which are singletons, and roughly 9.5% rests with the top ten. The material was PBMCs, obtained around atezolizumab (anti-PD-L1) treatment. Source of these receptors: a man aged 65-85 years with urothelial cancer.

The chain joins TRBV5-5 to TRBJ1-2; the D is unclear. V gave up 5 bases and J gave up 1 base, with 18 bases separating them. The germline gives CDR1 SGHKS, CDR2 YYEKEE (reference sequence). This CDR3 is 16 amino acids long. CDR3 sequence: CASSRSVGRDNYGYTF. CDR3 nucleotides: TGTGCCAGCAGTCGCAGCGTCGGGAGGGATAACTATGGCTACACCTTC.

This rearrangement joins TRBV9 to TRBJ2-7; the match to TRBD1 covers 8 bases. The CDR3 runs 17 residues. V lost 5 bases and J lost 4; bases outside the gene matches: 17. In germline, CDR1 is SGDLS, CDR2 YYNGEE. The CDR3: CASSPGQGRWGSYEQYF. The CDR3 nucleotides are TGTGCCAGCAGTCCTGGACAGGGAAGGTGGGGCTCATACGAGCAGTACTTC.

The chain has TRBV2 and TRBJ1-3, with 7 bases that match TRBD1. Germline assignment: CDR1 SNHLY and CDR2 FYNNEI. The CDR3 is made up of 16 amino acids. V gave up 5 bases and J gave up 0 bases; unmatched junction bases: 7. The CDR3 here is CASSRDRAPSGNTIYF. DNA for the CDR3: TGTGCCAGCAGTAGAGACAGGGCACCCTCTGGAAACACCATATATTTT.

The chain couples TRBV6-6 to TRBJ1-2, with D perhaps TRBD1 (5 bases). CDR3 length equals 13 residues. Per germline, CDR1 MNHNY and CDR2 SVGAGI (reference sequence). Trimming cost V 5 bases and J 8 bases, with 15 bases left between them. This chain's CDR3 is CASSARQGQGYTF. CDR3 nucleotide sequence: TGTGCCAGCAGTGCGCGGCAGGGTCAAGGCTACACCTTC.

The V gene is TRBV28, the J gene TRBJ2-2; D perhaps matches TRBD2 (6 bases). Trimming removed 5 bases at V and 3 bases at J, with 28 bases between. The CDR3 is 20 amino acids. Germline CDR1 is MDHEN and CDR2 is SYDVKM. The DNA for the CDR3 is TGTGCCAGCAGTCATGCACGCGGGAAGGTGGGGCTGCGGGACACCGGGGAGCTGTTTTTT. Translation: CASSHARGKVGLRDTGELFF.

This sequence joins TRBV27 and TRBJ1-2, with D possibly being TRBD1 (5 bases). This CDR3 contains 13 residues. The V gene lost 2 bases and the J gene lost 7 bases, with 11 bases spanning the gap. The V gene's germline CDR1 is MNHEY and CDR2 SMNVEV (reference sequence). The CDR3 sequence: CASSLKGFGGYTF. Here the CDR3 DNA reads TGTGCCAGCAGTTTAAAGGGGTTCGGTGGCTACACCTTC.

In nucleotides, the CDR3 is TGTGCCAGCAGCCAACCCGGGACAGGGAATCAGCCCCAGCATTTT. This translates into CASSQPGTGNQPQHF. V is TRBV4-2 and J is TRBJ1-5, with 9 bases aligning to TRBD1. This CDR3 region has 15 residues. Trimming took 2 bases from V and 4 from J; bases not matched to a gene: 3. Germline CDR1 LGHNA, CDR2 YNFKEQ.

The gene calls are TRBV15 and TRBJ1-5; D remains unclear. The CDR3 has 12 residues. The V gene's germline CDR1 is LNHNV and CDR2 YYDKDF (reference sequence). V lost 0 bases, J lost 7 bases, and 4 bases lay in between. CDR3 nucleotide sequence: TGTGCCACCAGCAGAGATCAACAGCCCCAGCATTTT. It encodes CATSRDQQPQHF.

This sequence joins TRBV5-6 and TRBJ2-7; D is possibly TRBD1 (5 bases). The CDR3 runs 13 residues. V was pared by 2 bases and J by 1 base, with 7 bases between. Germline V lookup: CDR1 SGHDT, CDR2 YYEEEE. CDR3 loop: CASSFSGSYEQYF. The CDR3 DNA sequence: TGTGCCAGCAGCTTCTCAGGGTCCTACGAGCAGTACTTC.

The CDR3 region is CASILTAGGSEAFF. For the CDR3, the DNA is TGTGCCAGCATTCTTACAGCAGGGGGATCCGAAGCTTTCTTT. The V call is TRBV6-5, the J call TRBJ1-1, with 7 bases that match TRBD1. The CDR3 length is 14 residues. From germline, CDR1 is MNHEY and CDR2 SVGAGI. The ends lost 7 bases at V and 8 bases at J; junction bases unmatched: 13.

This chain connects TRBV18 to TRBJ2-6; perhaps TRBD1 as D (6 bases). The germline CDR1 and CDR2 sequences are KGHSH and LQKENI. The CDR3 runs 16 residues. V gave up 6 bases and J gave up 0 bases, with 12 bases separating them. The CDR3 spells CASSILQGSGANVLTF. CDR3 nucleotides: TGTGCCAGCTCCATATTACAGGGCTCTGGGGCCAACGTCCTGACTTTC. Based on the CDR3 plus reference TRBV18 and TRBJ2-6, the full variable domain is NAGVMQNPRHLVRRRGQEARLRCSPMKGHSHVYWYRQLPEEGLKFMVYLQKENIIDESGMPKERFSAEFPKEGPSILRIQQVVRGDSAAYFCASSILQGSGANVLTFGAGSRLTVL.

This sequence joins TRBV4-2 and TRBJ2-7; D perhaps matches TRBD2 (6 bases). The CDR3 has 18 amino acids. V was trimmed by 1 base and J by 3 bases, leaving 22 bases between them. CDR1 is LGHNA, CDR2 YNFKEQ, per germline. CDR3 in DNA: TGTGCCAGCAGCCAAGGAAGACTAGGCGACAGCCCCAACTACGAGCAGTACTTC. Protein product: CASSQGRLGDSPNYEQYF.

In this sample, this clone turned up once. V usage is TRBV5-6 and J usage is TRBJ1-1; D is undetermined. From germline, CDR1 is SGHDT and CDR2 YYEEEE. This CDR3 comprises 13 residues. V lost 1 base and J 4 bases, leaving 8 bases between the germline ends. As DNA, the CDR3 is TGTGCCAGCAGCTTGCGGGGTGGCACTGAAGCTTTCTTT. Translated: CASSLRGGTEAFF.

The J gene is TRBJ2-1, the V gene TRBV19; a weak D match, TRBD2 (5 bases). Trimming cost V 6 bases and J 4 bases, with 13 bases left between them. The CDR3 sequence is 14 residues long. Germline CDR1 reads LNHDA; CDR2 reads SQIVND (reference sequence). CDR3 region: CASSLSGDYNEQFF. Here the CDR3 DNA reads TGTGCCAGTAGCCTAAGCGGAGATTACAATGAGCAGTTCTTC.